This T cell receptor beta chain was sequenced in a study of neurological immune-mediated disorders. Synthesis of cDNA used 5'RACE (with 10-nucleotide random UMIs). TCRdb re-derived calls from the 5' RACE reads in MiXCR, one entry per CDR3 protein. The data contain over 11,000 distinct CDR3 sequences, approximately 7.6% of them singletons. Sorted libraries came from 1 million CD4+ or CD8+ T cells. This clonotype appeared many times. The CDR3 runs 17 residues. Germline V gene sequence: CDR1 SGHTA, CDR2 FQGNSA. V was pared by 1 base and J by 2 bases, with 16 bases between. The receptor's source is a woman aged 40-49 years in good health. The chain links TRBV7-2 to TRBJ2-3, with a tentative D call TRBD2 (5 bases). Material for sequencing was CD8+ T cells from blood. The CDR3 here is CASSLEGVPANTDTQYF. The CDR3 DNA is TGTGCCAGCAGCTTAGAGGGAGTCCCGGCTAACACAGATACGCAGTATTTT.